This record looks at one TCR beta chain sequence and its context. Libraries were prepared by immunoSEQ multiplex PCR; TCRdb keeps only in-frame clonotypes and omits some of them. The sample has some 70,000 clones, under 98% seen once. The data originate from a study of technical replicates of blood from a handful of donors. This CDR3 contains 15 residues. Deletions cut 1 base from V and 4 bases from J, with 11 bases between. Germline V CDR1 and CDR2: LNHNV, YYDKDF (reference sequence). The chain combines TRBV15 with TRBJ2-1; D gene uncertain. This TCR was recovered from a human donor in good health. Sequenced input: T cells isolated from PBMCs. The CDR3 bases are TGTGCCACCAGCAGAGCCTCGGAGTTTTACAATGAGCAGTTCTTC. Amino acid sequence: CATSRASEFYNEQFF.